The TCR beta chain under discussion was sequenced for a study of a mutant IDH1 vaccine in newly diagnosed glioma. Study overall: Once 4-6 weeks had passed after radiotherapy alone, vaccination started, or it started with temozolomide cycles. Study-wide points: Vaccination induced immune responses in roughly 93% of patients. Changes to the top peripheral T cell clonotypes appeared unrelated to pseudoprogression.

Time point defined: week 11, during vaccination. The vaccine gave 300 ug of a 20-mer mutant IDH1 peptide subcutaneously per dose. This clone has only one observation. What it binds is unknown. Assay: immunoSEQ multiplex PCR; the TCRdb copy retains only in-frame clones and omits some. The sample lists tens of thousands of clones, approximately 80% occurring once. The V end lost 8 bases, the J end lost 13 bases, and 14 bases lay between the germline ends. CDR1 and CDR2 (germline): LNHDA, SQIVND (reference sequence). This CDR3 has 11 residues. The sequences come from PBMCs, collected from a glioma patient whose treatment included an IDH1 peptide vaccine. The V gene is TRBV19, the J gene TRBJ1-4, with a possible D match to TRBD1 (5 bases). The TCR was taken from a man aged 50 or older with glioma. CDR3 coding DNA: TGTGCCAGTCAAATGGGACGGGCACTGTTTTTT. It yields the protein CASQMGRALFF.